This T cell receptor (beta chain) was retrieved from a study of T cells in Graves' hyperthyroidism and ophthalmopathy. Those with hyperthyroidism were 18 to 65 years old, newly diagnosed, and ill for under 2 months. Amplification of TCR beta CDR3 regions used RNA as the template. A first-round RT-PCR of the TCR CDR3 used the HTBI primer set. Each CDR3 protein gets one entry after TCRdb re-called the multiplex PCR reads with MiXCR. The data show fewer than 900,000 distinct CDR3 sequences, around 15% seen once. The V end lost 2 bases, the J end lost 0 bases, and 13 bases lay between the germline ends. The CDR3 loop spans 16 amino acids. The germline V gene has CDR1 MDHEN and CDR2 SYDVKM. This clonotype was seen repeatedly, ten times or more.

What was sequenced was blood. J is TRBJ1-1 and V is TRBV28; no firm D call. The source is a man between 18 and 35 years old with Graves' hyperthyroidism. The CDR3 bases are TGTGCCAGCAGTTTACCGCTGGTTGACATGAACACTGAAGCTTTCTTT. It encodes CASSLPLVDMNTEAFF.